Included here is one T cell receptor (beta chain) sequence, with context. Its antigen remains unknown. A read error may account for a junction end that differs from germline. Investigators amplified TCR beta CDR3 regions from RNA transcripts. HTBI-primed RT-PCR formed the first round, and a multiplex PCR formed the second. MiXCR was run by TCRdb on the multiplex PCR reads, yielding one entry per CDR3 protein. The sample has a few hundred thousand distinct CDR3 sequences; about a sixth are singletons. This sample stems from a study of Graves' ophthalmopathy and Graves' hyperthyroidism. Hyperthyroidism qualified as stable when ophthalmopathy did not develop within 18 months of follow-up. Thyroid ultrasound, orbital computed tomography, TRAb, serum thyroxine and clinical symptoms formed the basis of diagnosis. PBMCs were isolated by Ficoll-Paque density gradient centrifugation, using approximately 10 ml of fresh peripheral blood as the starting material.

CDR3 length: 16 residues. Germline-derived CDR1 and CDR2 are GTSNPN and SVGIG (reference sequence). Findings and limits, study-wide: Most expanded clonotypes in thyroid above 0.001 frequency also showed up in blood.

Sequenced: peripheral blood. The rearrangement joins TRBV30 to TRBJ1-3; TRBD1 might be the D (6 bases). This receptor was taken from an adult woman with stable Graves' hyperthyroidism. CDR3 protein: CAWSGGTKQTGNTICF. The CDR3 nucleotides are TGTGCCTGGAGTGGGGGGACAAAGCAAACTGGAAACACCATATGTTTT.